This entry lists 11 T cell receptor beta chains sequenced from one sample in a study of cytomegalovirus exposure and HLA in healthy donors listed by TCRdb under 2017. The library came from the immunoSEQ multiplex PCR assay. The multiplex PCR relied on a mix of 60 forward primers for TCR Vbeta segments and 13 reverse primers for TCR Jbeta segments. This immuneACCESS table, as held by TCRdb, lists in-frame sequences with V and J called but not all clones. Of the missing ones, under half trace to an unresolved V gene in checked studies; the others have no known cause. Recorded for this sample are roughly 100,000 clones; around 57% of them occurred a single time. Of the sample, over 4% is held by the ten largest clones. What was sequenced was PBMCs. Receptors were obtained from a human donor in good health.

A note on this clone: Mismatch with germline at one junction end may stem from a read error. This chain links TRBV7-6 with TRBJ2-7; 10 bases map to TRBD1. The CDR3 is made up of 15 amino acids. Per germline, CDR1 SGHVS and CDR2 FNYEAQ. The CDR3 loop reads CASSLRTGGIGEQHF. As DNA, the CDR3 is TGTGCCAGCAGCTTAAGGACAGGGGGAATCGGCGAGCAGCACTTC.

The chain combines TRBV5-8 with TRBJ1-3, with a possible D match to TRBD1 (6 bases). CDR1 and CDR2 from the germline V gene are SGHTS and YDEGEE. V was cut by 2 bases and J by 1 base, with 7 bases left in between. The CDR3 has 14 residues. The CDR3: CASSFGTSGNTIYF. CDR3 coding DNA: TGTGCCAGCAGCTTTGGGACATCTGGAAACACCATATATTTT.

This chain links TRBV28 with TRBJ2-7; 8 bases are a match to TRBD1. Germline values: CDR1 MDHEN, CDR2 SYDVKM. The CDR3 has 13 amino acids. V was clipped by 5 bases and J by 3 bases; unmatched bases: 3. The CDR3 loop reads CASSTDRDYEQYF. Here the CDR3 DNA reads TGTGCCAGCAGTACGGACAGGGACTACGAGCAGTACTTC.

This clone showed up just once. The chain combines TRBV7-8 with TRBJ1-2, with 8 bases matching TRBD1. The CDR3 has 14 residues. Germline-derived CDR1 and CDR2 are SGHVS and FQNEAQ. V gave up 5 bases and J gave up 4 bases; unmatched junction bases: 6. CDR3 region: CASSHGDRGYGYTF. The CDR3 DNA is TGTGCCAGCAGCCACGGAGACAGGGGCTATGGCTACACCTTC.

V usage is TRBV7-8 and J usage is TRBJ2-7; 12 positions match TRBD2. The CDR3 has 15 amino acids. Germline-derived CDR1 and CDR2 are SGHVS and FQNEAQ. V lost 1 base, J lost 4 bases, and 2 bases stayed unmatched. The CDR3 nucleotides are TGTGCCAGCAGCTTAGGGACTAGCGGGACTTACGAGCAGTACTTC. This sequence encodes CASSLGTSGTYEQYF.

This clone was seen a handful of times. The J gene is TRBJ2-3, the V gene TRBV11-2; 12 bases are a match to TRBD2. V dropped 2 bases and J dropped 5; count of bases not matched to a gene: 8. CDR1 is SGHAT and CDR2 is FQNNGV in the germline V gene. The CDR3 spans 17 residues. The CDR3 sequence: CASSLRLAGVVRDTQYF. CDR3 DNA: TGTGCCAGCAGCTTACGACTAGCGGGAGTAGTTAGAGATACGCAGTATTTT.

The rearrangement uses TRBV11-2 and TRBJ1-5; D ambiguous. CDR1 is SGHAT and CDR2 is FQNNGV in the germline V gene. The CDR3 is 13 amino acids. V lost 3 bases, J lost 3 bases, and 6 bases lay in between. CDR3 residues: CASSLSVNQPQHF. The CDR3 DNA reads as TGTGCCAGCAGCTTGAGTGTCAATCAGCCCCAGCATTTT.

The chain combines TRBV5-1 with TRBJ1-6, with 7 positions matching TRBD1. Per germline, CDR1 SGHRS and CDR2 YFSETQ. Trimming at V came to 1 base and at J to 6 bases, leaving 1 base not matched to a gene. The CDR3 length is 14 residues. CDR3 bases: TGCGCCAGCAGCTTGTACAGGGGTAATTCACCCCTCCACTTT. This codes for CASSLYRGNSPLHF.

The chain joins TRBV6-1 to TRBJ2-7, with TRBD2 matching over 11 bases. The CDR3 sequence is 15 residues long. Germline CDR1 reads MNHNS; CDR2 reads SASEGT. With 9 bases clipped from V and 3 bases from J, the junction kept 10 bases outside the gene matches. This chain's CDR3 is CASSRIGTSGYEQYF. CDR3 bases: TGTGCCAGTTCCCGAATAGGGACTAGCGGCTACGAGCAGTACTTC.

This clone came up a few times. The gene calls are TRBV27 and TRBJ1-1, with D possibly matching TRBD1 (5 bases). Deletions cut 2 bases from V and 4 bases from J, with 8 bases between. Germline V CDR1 and CDR2: MNHEY, SMNVEV (reference sequence). CDR3 length: 13 residues. CDR3 sequence (DNA): TGTGCCAGCAGTTTAGGGGGGGTCACTGAAGCTTTCTTT. It specifies CASSLGGVTEAFF.

This clone came up a few times. The chain couples TRBV7-9 to TRBJ1-2; 12 bases are shared with TRBD1. Trimming took 5 bases from V and 3 from J; bases not matched to a gene: 1. The CDR3 runs to 14 residues. CDR1 is SEHNR and CDR2 is FQNEAQ in the germline V gene (reference sequence). The CDR3 sequence: CASSRDRGHYGYTF. The CDR3 DNA is TGTGCCAGCAGCCGGGACAGGGGGCACTATGGCTACACCTTC.